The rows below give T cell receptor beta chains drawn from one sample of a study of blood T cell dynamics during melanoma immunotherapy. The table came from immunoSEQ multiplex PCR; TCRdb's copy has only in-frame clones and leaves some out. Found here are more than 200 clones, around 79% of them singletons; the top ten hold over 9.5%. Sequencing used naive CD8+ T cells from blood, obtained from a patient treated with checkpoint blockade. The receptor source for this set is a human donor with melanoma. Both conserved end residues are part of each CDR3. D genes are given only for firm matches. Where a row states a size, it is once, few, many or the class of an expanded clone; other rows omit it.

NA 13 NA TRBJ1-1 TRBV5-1 CASSLDENTEAFF TGCGCCAGCAGCTTGGACGAGAACACTGAAGCTTTCTTT
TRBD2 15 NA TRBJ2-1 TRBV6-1 CASSELGLAVNEQFF TGTGCCAGCAGTGAATTGGGACTAGCTGTCAATGAGCAGTTCTTC
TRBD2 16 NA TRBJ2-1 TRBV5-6 CASSLISGRAQNEQFF TGTGCCAGCAGCTTGATTAGCGGGAGGGCACAAAATGAGCAGTTCTTC
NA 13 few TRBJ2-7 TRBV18 CASQGGEAYEQYF TGTGCCAGCCAGGGGGGGGAAGCCTACGAGCAGTACTTC
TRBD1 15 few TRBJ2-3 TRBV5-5 CASSFERDRGLGQYF TGTGCCAGCAGCTTCGAGCGGGACAGGGGTCTTGGGCAGTATTTT
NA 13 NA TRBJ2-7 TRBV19 CASSRGTDYEQYF TGTGCCAGTAGTCGAGGGACCGACTACGAGCAGTACTTC
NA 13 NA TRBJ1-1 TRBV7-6 CASTPLGGTEAFF TGTGCCAGCACCCCCCTAGGGGGCACTGAAGCTTTCTTT
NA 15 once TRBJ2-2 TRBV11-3 CASSLRDSKSGELFF TGTGCCAGCAGCTTGAGGGACTCGAAGTCCGGGGAGCTGTTTTTT
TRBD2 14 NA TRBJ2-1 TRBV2 CASRGSSGGLEQFF TGTGCCAGCAGGGGGAGTAGCGGGGGTCTTGAGCAGTTCTTC
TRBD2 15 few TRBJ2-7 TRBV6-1 CASSEVRGEWDEQYF TGTGCCAGCAGTGAGGTGCGGGGGGAGTGGGATGAGCAGTACTTC
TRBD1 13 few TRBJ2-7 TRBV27 CASSMGQGYEQYF TGTGCCAGCAGTATGGGACAGGGCTACGAGCAGTACTTC
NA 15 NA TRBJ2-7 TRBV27 CASSSSGDPEYEQYF TGTGCCAGCAGTTCCTCAGGAGACCCCGAGTACGAGCAGTACTTC
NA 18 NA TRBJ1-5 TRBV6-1 CASSEADSHPYSNQPQHF TGTGCCAGCAGTGAAGCGGATAGCCACCCGTATAGCAATCAGCCCCAGCATTTT
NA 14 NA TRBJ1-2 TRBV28 CASSGRGWDYGYTF TGTGCCAGCAGTGGAAGGGGTTGGGACTATGGCTACACCTTC
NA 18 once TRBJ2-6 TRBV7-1 CASSSTWRRQSRANVLTF TGTGCCAGCAGCAGCACGTGGAGACGACAAAGTCGGGCCAACGTCCTGACTTTC
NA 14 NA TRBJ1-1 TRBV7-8 CASSLGGVNTEAFF TGTGCCAGCAGCTTAGGGGGAGTGAACACTGAAGCTTTCTTT
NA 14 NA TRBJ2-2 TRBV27 CASSFTVNTGELFF TGTGCCAGCAGTTTTACGGTGAACACCGGGGAGCTGTTTTTT
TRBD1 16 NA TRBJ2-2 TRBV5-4 CASSGTGTDGTGELFF TGTGCCAGCAGCGGAACCGGGACAGACGGCACCGGGGAGCTGTTTTTT
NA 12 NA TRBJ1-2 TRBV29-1 CSFGDPVGGYTF TGCAGCTTTGGAGACCCGGTTGGGGGCTACACCTTC
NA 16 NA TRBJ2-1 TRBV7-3 CASSLSAGALGNEQFF TGTGCCAGCAGCTTAAGTGCAGGGGCCCTGGGGAATGAGCAGTTCTTC
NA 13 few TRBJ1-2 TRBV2 CASNEVDNYGYTF TGTGCCAGCAATGAAGTAGATAACTATGGCTACACCTTC
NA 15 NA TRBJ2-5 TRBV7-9 CASSLFEGSQETQYF TGTGCCAGCAGCTTATTCGAGGGAAGCCAAGAGACTCAGTACTTC
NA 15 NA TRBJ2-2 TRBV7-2 CASSLRDSKSGELFF TGTGCCAGCAGCTTGAGGGACTCGAAGTCCGGGGAGCTGTTTTTT
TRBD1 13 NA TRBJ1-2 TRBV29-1 CSVMTGYLHGYTF TGCAGCGTTATGACAGGGTATCTGCATGGCTACACCTTC
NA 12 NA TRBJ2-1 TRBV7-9 CASSLVQREQFF TGTGCCAGCAGCTTAGTACAGCGTGAGCAGTTCTTC
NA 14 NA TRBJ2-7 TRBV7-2 CASSLLQAPYEQYF TGTGCCAGCAGCTTACTCCAGGCCCCCTACGAGCAGTACTTC
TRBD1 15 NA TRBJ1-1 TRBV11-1 CASSSGTGGNTEAFF TGTGCCAGCAGCTCGGGAACAGGGGGGAACACTGAAGCTTTCTTT
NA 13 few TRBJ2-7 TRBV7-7 CASSIGQSYEQYF TGTGCCAGCAGCATAGGACAGAGCTACGAGCAGTACTTC
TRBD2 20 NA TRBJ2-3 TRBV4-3 CASSQDLASGNLASTDTQYF TGCGCCAGCAGCCAAGATCTGGCTAGCGGGAACTTAGCGAGCACAGATACGCAGTATTTT
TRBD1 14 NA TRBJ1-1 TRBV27 CASSSGGIFTEAFF TGTGCCAGCAGTTCAGGGGGCATCTTCACTGAAGCTTTCTTT
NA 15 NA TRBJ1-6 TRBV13 CASSLGGTGNSPLHF TGTGCCAGCAGCTTGGGAGGGACGGGTAATTCACCCCTCCACTTT
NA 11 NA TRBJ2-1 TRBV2 CASTRNNEQFF TGTGCCAGCACTCGAAACAATGAGCAGTTCTTC
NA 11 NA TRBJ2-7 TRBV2 CASKGVDEQYF TGTGCCAGCAAGGGGGTAGACGAGCAGTACTTC
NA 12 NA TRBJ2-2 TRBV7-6 CASSLGTGELFF TGTGCCAGCAGCTTAGGGACCGGGGAGCTGTTTTTT
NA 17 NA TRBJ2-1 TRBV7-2 CASSRWGGESSYNEQFF TGTGCCAGCAGTCGATGGGGCGGCGAATCATCCTACAATGAGCAGTTCTTC
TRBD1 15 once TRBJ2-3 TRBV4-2 CASSFERDRGLGQYF TGTGCCAGCAGCTTCGAGCGGGACAGGGGTCTTGGGCAGTATTTT
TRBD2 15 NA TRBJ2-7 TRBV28 CASSPRLAGGHEQYF TGTGCCAGCAGTCCTAGACTAGCGGGAGGTCATGAGCAGTACTTC
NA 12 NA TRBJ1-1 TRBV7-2 CASSPGPFEAFF TGTGCCAGCAGCCCGGGGCCGTTTGAAGCTTTCTTT
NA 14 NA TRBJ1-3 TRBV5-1 CASSTAGSGNTIYF TGCGCCAGCAGCACCGCAGGGTCCGGAAACACCATATATTTT
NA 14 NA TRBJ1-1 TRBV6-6 CASRAVIANTEAFF TGTGCCAGCAGAGCGGTTATAGCGAACACTGAAGCTTTCTTT
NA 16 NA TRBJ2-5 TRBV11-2 CASSSPQLAIKETQYF TGTGCCAGCAGCTCCCCCCAATTGGCAATTAAAGAGACCCAGTACTTC
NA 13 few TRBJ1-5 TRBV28 CASAFTSNQPQHF TGTGCCAGCGCTTTCACTAGCAATCAGCCCCAGCATTTT
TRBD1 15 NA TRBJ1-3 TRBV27 CASSLGQGAENTIYF TGTGCCAGCTCCCTCGGGCAGGGGGCTGAAAACACCATATATTTT
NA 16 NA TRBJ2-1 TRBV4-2 CASSQDLTGTYNEQFF TGTGCCAGCAGCCAAGATCTAACAGGCACCTACAATGAGCAGTTCTTC
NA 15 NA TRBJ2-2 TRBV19 CASSITGLSTGELFF TGTGCCAGTAGTATAACGGGTTTGTCCACCGGGGAGCTGTTTTTT
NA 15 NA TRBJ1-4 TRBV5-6 CASSSPGTTNEKLFF TGTGCCAGCAGCTCCCCCGGGACAACTAATGAAAAACTGTTTTTT
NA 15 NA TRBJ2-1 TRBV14 CASSQEGQSYNEQFF TGTGCCAGCAGCCAAGAAGGGCAGAGCTACAATGAGCAGTTCTTC